This T cell receptor beta chain was retrieved from a study of blood T cell repertoires in COVID-19. About the study: Donors in the United States, Italy and Spain gave samples during acute or convalescent COVID-19. The analysed material was cDNA or gDNA that came from T cells, B-cell-depleted T cells, or PBMCs.

The repertoire was sequenced with immunoSEQ multiplex PCR; TCRdb's copy has only in-frame clones and lacks some. The data hold roughly 100,000 clones, with about 88% observed a single time. V shed 2 bases, J shed 7 bases, and the junction held 4 bases outside the gene matches. The CDR3 loop spans 16 amino acids. The germline gives CDR1 SGHTA, CDR2 FQGTGA. Sequenced sample: peripheral blood. This receptor was taken from a woman older than 75 with active COVID-19. The V gene is TRBV7-3, the J gene TRBJ2-2; TRBD2 matches 13 bases. DNA for the CDR3: TGTGCCAGCAGCTTACTGGGACTAGCGGGAAGCGGGGAGCTGTTTTTT. Translating gives CASSLLGLAGSGELFF.